This TCR beta chain was identified in a study of blood T cell repertoires in COVID-19 (dated by TCRdb to about 2020). The study in broad terms: Samples covering the acute and convalescent phases of COVID-19 were provided by collaborators in the United States, Italy and Spain. The material from the prospective study consisted of cDNA or gDNA derived from T cells, B-cell-depleted T cells, or PBMCs. The dataset comprised deeply sampled blood TCRbeta repertoires from subjects exposed to, actively infected with, or recovered from COVID-19. The repertoires were released in a freely available public database meant as a resource for research on the immune response to SARS-CoV-2. Samples were obtained from the ongoing ImmuneRACE study (first 160 participants) and from 1,254 subjects provided by 6 global collaborators. Nearly every sample came with metadata listing a de-identified subject ID, COVID-19 status, age in years and sex. Where available, HLA class I and class II types were obtained from metadata supplied by the sample provider rather than from assay-based typing.

TCRbeta CDR3 regions were amplified from genomic DNA by means of the immunoSEQ Assay, a bias-controlled multiplex PCR. As for the authors' bioinformatics: Nucleated cell counts per sample were estimated from amplification of reference gene primers within the assay. Sequence reads were collapsed and filtered to measure the absolute abundance of every unique TCRbeta CDR3 rearrangement. For each sample, productive Simpson clonality was calculated as the square root of Simpson's diversity index across productive rearrangements. Not all clones reach the TCRdb copy of this immuneACCESS table, which keeps in-frame sequences only. Checked studies attribute under half of the gap to unresolved V genes and leave the rest unexplained. V and J calls and clone size are as listed in that table; D and trimming were resolved from the DNA. The sample table shows about 180,000 clones, and about 86% are seen once. Of the sample, about 7% is held by the ten largest clones.

Comment on this clone: The specificity of this receptor is unknown. Base qualities are not provided; no much larger clone lies one nucleotide away.

The paper's findings and limits, for the study overall: The amount of clinical and demographic metadata varied by source and participant and was provided uncurated.

Each collaborating institution followed its own protocols to collect whole blood in K2EDTA tubes. For TCRbeta analysis, collaborators shipped samples in one of three forms: frozen whole blood, isolated PBMCs, or DNA extracted from either of those sample types. CDR1 and CDR2, per the germline V gene, are MNHEY and SVGAGI. Measured from the cysteine to the phenylalanine, the CDR3 is 14 residues long. Kept here is only the CDR3 DNA, which spans 42 bases and is read in frame from base 1. Trimmed from V: 5 bases; trimmed from J: 2 bases; junction bases lacking a gene match: 6. The sequence derives from a man aged 50-60 years with active or convalescent COVID-19. The sample comprised peripheral blood. This sequence uses TRBV6-5 and TRBJ2-7; 7 bases in between match TRBD1. CDR3 protein: CASSQNRGAYEQYF. The DNA sequence is given as TGTGCCAGCAGTCAAAACAGGGGAGCCTACGAGCAGTACTTC.